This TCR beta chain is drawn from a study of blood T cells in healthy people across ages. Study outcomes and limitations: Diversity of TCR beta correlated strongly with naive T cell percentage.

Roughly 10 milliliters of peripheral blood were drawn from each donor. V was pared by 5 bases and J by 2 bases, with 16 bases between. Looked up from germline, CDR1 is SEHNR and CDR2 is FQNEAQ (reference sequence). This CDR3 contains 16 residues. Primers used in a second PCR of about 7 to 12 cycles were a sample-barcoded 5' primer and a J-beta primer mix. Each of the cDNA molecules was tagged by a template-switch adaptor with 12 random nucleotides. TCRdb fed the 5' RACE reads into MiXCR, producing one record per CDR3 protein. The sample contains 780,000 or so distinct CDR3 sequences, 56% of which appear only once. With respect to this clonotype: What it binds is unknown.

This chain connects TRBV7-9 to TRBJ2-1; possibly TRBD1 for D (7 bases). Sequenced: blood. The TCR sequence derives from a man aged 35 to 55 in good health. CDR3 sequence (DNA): TGTGCCAGCAGCCCTCGACAGGGAGGCCCCTACAATGAGCAGTTCTTC. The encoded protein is CASSPRQGGPYNEQFF.